Sequencing of this T cell receptor beta chain was carried out in a study of CD4 T cells in relation to SARS-CoV-2 and coronaviruses. Generated by immunoSEQ multiplex PCR, the TCRdb table keeps only in-frame clones and is missing some. This table holds approximately 50,000 clones, around 92% found once. CDR1 and CDR2 from the germline V gene are SGHKS and YYEKEE (reference sequence). The V end lost 3 bases, the J end lost 6 bases, and 12 bases lay between the germline ends. The CDR3 length is 13 residues. The receptor comes from an adult with COVID-19. Specimen: naive CD4+ T cells from PBMCs. Specified subset: naive CD4+ T cells isolated by negative enrichment. The rearrangement joins TRBV5-5 to TRBJ1-2, with D possibly being TRBD1 (5 bases). Here the CDR3 reads CASSSRMTDGYTF. The CDR3 DNA follows: TGTGCCAGCAGCTCGAGGATGACAGATGGCTACACCTTC.